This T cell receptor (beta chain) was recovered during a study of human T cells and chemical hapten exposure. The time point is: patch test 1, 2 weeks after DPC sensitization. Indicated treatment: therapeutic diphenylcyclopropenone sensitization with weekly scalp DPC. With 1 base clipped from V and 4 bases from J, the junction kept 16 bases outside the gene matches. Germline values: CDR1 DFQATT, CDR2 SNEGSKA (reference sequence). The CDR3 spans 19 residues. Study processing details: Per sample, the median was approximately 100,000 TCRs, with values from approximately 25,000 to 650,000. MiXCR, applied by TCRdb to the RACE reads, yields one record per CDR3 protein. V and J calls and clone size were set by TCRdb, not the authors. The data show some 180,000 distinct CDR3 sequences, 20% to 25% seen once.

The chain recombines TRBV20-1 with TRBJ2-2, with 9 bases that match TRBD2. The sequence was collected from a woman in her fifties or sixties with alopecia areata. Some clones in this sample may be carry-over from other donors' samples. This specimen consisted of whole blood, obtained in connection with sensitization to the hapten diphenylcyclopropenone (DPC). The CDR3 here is CSARVPRPGTSSVTGELFF. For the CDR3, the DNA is TGCAGTGCTAGAGTGCCGCGGCCTGGGACTAGCTCGGTCACCGGGGAGCTGTTTTTT.